This TCR beta chain was found in a study of early T cells in non-severe SARS-CoV-2 infection. Study information: It was bulk RNA from unsorted whole blood that was sequenced, and the chains were unpaired. Whole-study results and caveats: VDJdb-based matching was biased toward anti-spike CD8 responses and missed private and CD4 specificities.

V was clipped by 4 bases and J by 0 bases, with 16 bases between them. CDR3 length: 17 residues. Looked up from germline, CDR1 is SGDLS and CDR2 is YYNGEE. Individual cDNA molecules were tagged with unique molecular identifiers, the study reported. MiXCR, run by TCRdb on the 5' RACE reads, gives a single entry per CDR3 protein. The sample holds 50,000 to 70,000 distinct CDR3 sequences, under 15% seen once. This clonotype was observed at least ten times. Its antigen is unknown. The TCR sequence derives from an adult who was a healthcare worker with PCR-confirmed SARS-CoV-2 infection or an uninfected control (not recorded which). V usage is TRBV9 and J usage is TRBJ1-4, with D perhaps TRBD1 (5 bases). The sequencing sample was made of whole blood. This CDR3 reads CASSPTGTDATNEKLFF. DNA of the CDR3: TGTGCCAGCAGCCCGACGGGGACCGATGCAACTAATGAAAAACTGTTTTTT.